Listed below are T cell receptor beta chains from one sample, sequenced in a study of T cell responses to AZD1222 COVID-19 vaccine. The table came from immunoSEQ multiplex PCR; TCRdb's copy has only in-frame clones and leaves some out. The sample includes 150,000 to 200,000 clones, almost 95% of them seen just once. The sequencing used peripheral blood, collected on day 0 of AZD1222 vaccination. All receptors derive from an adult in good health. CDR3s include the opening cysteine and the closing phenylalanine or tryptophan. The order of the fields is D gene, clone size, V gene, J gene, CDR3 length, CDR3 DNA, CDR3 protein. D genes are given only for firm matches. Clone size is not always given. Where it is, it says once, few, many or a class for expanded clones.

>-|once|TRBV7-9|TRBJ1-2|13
TGTGCCAGCACCCTGACATTGGATCGCGGCTACACCTTC
CASTLTLDRGYTF
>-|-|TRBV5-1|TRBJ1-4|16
TGCGCCAGCAGCTTAACACTACAGGGTGGAGTTGAAAAACTGTTTTTT
CASSLTLQGGVEKLFF
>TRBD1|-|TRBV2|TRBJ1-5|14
TGTGCCAGCAGTGAAGCGGGGGAGGGGGCCTCGTCGCATTTT
CASSEAGEGASSHF
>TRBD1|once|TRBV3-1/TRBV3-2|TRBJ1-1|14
TGTGCCAGCAGCCAGACAGGGGTCGGCACTGAAGCTTTCTTT
CASSQTGVGTEAFF
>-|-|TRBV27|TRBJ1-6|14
TGTGCCAGCAGGCGGGACAACGATAATTCACCCCTCCACTTT
CASRRDNDNSPLHF
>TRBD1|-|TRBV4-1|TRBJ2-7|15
TGCGCCAGCAGCCAACCAACAGGGGAGAGGAACGAGCAGTACTTC
CASSQPTGERNEQYF
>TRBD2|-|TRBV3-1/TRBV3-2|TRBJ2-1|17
TGTGCCAGCAGCCGCAGGGGTGGGACTAGCGGCTTACGGGAGCAGTTCTTC
CASSRRGGTSGLREQFF
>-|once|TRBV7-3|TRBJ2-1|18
TGTGCCAGCAGCTTAACAATGGCTAGCGGAGGGGGTTCGCATGAGCAGTTCTTC
CASSLTMASGGGSHEQFF
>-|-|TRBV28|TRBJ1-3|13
TGTGCCTCCAACAGGGCGTCTGGAAACACCATATATTTT
CASNRASGNTIYF
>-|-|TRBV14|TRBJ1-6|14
TGTGCCAGCAGCGGACGCTCCTATAATTCACCCCTCCACTTT
CASSGRSYNSPLHF
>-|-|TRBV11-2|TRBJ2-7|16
TGTGCCAGCAGCCCCATCGATAGGAGCGGAGCCTACGAGCAGTACTTC
CASSPIDRSGAYEQYF
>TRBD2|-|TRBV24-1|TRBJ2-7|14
TGTGCCACCAGTCAGGACAGCGGGAGTTACGAGCAGTACTTC
CATSQDSGSYEQYF
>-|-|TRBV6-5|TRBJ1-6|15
TGTGCCACCTCCAGGACAGTAAACTATAATTCACCCCTCCACTTT
CATSRTVNYNSPLHF
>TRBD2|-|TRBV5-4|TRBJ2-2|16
TGTGCCAGCAGCCCCCTAGCGGAAGGGGACACCGGGGAGCTGTTTTTT
CASSPLAEGDTGELFF
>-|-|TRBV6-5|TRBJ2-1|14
TGTGCCAGCAGCAAACCGGGACTTCGTAATGAGCAGTTCTTC
CASSKPGLRNEQFF
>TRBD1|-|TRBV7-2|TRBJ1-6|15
TGTGCCAGCAGCCCCAAAGGACAGGGGGCTTCACCCCTCCACTTT
CASSPKGQGASPLHF
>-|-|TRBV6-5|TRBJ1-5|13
TGTGCCAGCAGTCACAGGGAGAATCAGCCCCAGCATTTT
CASSHRENQPQHF
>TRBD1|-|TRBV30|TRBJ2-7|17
TGTGCCTGGAGTGAAACAGCCTGGGACAGGGGGCACGGCGAGCAGTACTTC
CAWSETAWDRGHGEQYF
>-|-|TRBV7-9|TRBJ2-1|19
TGTGCCAGCAGCTTAGACCTCTTCTTCGACCCCCGGGTTGGCAATGAGCAGTTCTTC
CASSLDLFFDPRVGNEQFF
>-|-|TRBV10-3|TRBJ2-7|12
TGTGCCATTAAGGGGGGCTCCTACGAGCAGTACTTC
CAIKGGSYEQYF
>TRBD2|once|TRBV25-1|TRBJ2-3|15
TGTGCCAGCAGTGAATCCGCGGGGGGTTTAGATACGCAGTATTTT
CASSESAGGLDTQYF
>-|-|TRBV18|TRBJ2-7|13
TGTGCCAGCTCACTGAAAACAAACTACGAGCAGTACTTC
CASSLKTNYEQYF
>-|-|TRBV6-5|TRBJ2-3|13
TGTGCCAGCAGTTCCTCGGGCACAGATACGCAGTATTTT
CASSSSGTDTQYF
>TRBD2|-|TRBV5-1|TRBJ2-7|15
TGCGCCAGCAGCTTCGGGACTAGCGGGAGACCCGAGCAGTACTTC
CASSFGTSGRPEQYF
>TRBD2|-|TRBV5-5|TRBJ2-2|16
TGTGCCAGCAGCTGGAGGACTAGCGGGTCGGCCGGGGAGCTGTTTTTT
CASSWRTSGSAGELFF
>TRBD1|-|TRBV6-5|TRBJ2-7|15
TGTGCCAGCAGTCCCCGGCGGACAGGGGGCCACGAGCAGTACTTC
CASSPRRTGGHEQYF
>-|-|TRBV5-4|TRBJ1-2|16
TGTGCCAGCAGCTTGGAGGTTGGGGAGGTCGGATATGGCTACACCTTC
CASSLEVGEVGYGYTF
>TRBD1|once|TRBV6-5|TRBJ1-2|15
TGTGCCAGCAGTTACGGGAGACAGGGGATCTATGGCTACACCTTC
CASSYGRQGIYGYTF